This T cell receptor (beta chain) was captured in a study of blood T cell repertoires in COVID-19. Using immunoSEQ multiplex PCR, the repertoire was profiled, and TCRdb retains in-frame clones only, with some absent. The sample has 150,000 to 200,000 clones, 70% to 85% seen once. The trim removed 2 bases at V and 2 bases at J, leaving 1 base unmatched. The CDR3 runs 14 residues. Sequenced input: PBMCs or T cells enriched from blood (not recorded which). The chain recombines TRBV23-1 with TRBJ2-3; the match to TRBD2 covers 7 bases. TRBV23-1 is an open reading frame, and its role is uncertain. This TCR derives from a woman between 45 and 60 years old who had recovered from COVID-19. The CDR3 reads CASSQGRATDTQYF. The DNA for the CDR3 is TGCGCCAGCAGTCAAGGGAGGGCCACAGATACGCAGTATTTT.